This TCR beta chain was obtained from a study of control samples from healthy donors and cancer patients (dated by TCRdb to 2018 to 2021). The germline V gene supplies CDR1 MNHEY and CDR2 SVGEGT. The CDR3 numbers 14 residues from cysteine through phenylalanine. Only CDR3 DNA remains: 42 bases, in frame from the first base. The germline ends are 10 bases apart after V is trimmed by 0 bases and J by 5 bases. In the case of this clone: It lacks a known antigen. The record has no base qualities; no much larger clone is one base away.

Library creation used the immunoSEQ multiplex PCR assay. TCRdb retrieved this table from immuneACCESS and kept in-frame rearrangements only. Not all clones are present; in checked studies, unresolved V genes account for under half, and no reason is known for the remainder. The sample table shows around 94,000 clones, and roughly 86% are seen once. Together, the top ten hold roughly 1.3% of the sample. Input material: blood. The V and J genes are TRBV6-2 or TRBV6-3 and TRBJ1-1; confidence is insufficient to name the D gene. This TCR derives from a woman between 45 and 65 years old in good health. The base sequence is TGTGCCAGCAGTTACTCTTACAGTAGTACTGAAGCTTTCTTT. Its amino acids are CASSYSYSSTEAFF.